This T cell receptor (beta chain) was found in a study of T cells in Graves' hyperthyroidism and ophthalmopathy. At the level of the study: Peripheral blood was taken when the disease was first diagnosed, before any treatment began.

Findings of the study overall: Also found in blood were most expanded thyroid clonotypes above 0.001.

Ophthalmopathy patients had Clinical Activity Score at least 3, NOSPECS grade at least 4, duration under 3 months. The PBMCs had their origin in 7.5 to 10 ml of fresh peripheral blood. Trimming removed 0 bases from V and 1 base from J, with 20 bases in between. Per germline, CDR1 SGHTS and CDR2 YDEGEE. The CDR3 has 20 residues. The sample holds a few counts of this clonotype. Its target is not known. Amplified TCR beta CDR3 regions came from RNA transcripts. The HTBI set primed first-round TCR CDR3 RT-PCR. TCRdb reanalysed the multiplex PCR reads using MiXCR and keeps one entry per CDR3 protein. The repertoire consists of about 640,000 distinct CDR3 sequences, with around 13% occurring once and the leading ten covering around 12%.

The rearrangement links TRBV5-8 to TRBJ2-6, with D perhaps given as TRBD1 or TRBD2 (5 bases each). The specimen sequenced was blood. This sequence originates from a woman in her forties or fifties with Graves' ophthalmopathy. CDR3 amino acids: CASSLGRQLGDRSGANVLTF. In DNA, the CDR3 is TGTGCCAGCAGCTTGGGGCGTCAGTTGGGGGATAGGTCTGGGGCCAACGTCCTGACTTTC.